This entry describes one TCR beta chain. Its antigen is not identified. Other DNA sequences in the sample encode the same CDR3. The germline V and J ends were trimmed by 3 bases and 3 bases, with 8 bases remaining between them. CDR1 and CDR2 from the germline V gene are LNHNV and YYDKDF (reference sequence). The CDR3 loop spans 13 amino acids. The data stem from a study of shared clonotypes between healthy human individuals. Study overall: Each donor contributed plates that comprised three CD4 naive, three CD4 memory, two CD8 naive and one CD8 memory.

The protocol was immunoSEQ multiplex PCR, while the TCRdb copy is restricted to in-frame clones and leaves out a portion. In the table there are about 1 million clones, 65% to 75% of which are singletons. Findings of the study overall: It was observed that approximately 5% of naive CD4 clonotypes were shared across several donors. Sampling used blood alone; tissue repertoires probably differ. Relative to their counterparts shared across all four donors, non-shared clonotypes exhibited diminished generation probabilities.

V gene TRBV15 combines with J gene TRBJ2-5; D gene uncertain. Sequenced sample: memory CD4+ T cells sorted from blood. Documented subset: CD45RA-negative fraction. The sequence came from a man aged 18 to 29 in good health. DNA of the CDR3: TGTGCCACCAGCAGGGAACCAAAAGAGACCCAGTACTTC. Its translation is CATSREPKETQYF.